The sequence of this TCR beta chain was determined in a study of post-analysis software for immune sequencing data. Overall study findings and caveats: Controls showed lower frequencies than patients for a handful of TRBV segments, and TRBV5-6, TRBV5-1 and TRBV20-1 were among these.

CDR1 is SQVTM and CDR2 is ANQGSEA in the germline V gene. The CDR3 is 13 residues long. The J segment lost 12 bases and the V segment lost 6 bases, leaving 13 bases of the junction unmatched. The table lists this clonotype with a few counts. Its antigen is undetermined. Libraries were made from TCR beta cDNA, and they carried unique molecular identifiers. TCRdb called the PCR reads again in MiXCR, with one record for every CDR3 protein. The sample yields roughly 800,000 distinct CDR3 sequences, around 50% seen once. The TCR originated in a girl under 18 with multiple sclerosis. The gene calls are TRBV29-1 and TRBJ2-1; TRBD1 aligns across 8 bases. Sample: blood. This CDR3 reads CSVTGGTSGWQFF. In DNA, the CDR3 is TGCAGCGTCACAGGGGGGACATCTGGGTGGCAGTTCTTC.